Below, 26 T cell receptor beta chains from the same sample are listed, as sequenced in a study of CD39 and CD103 CD8 tumor-infiltrating T cells. Libraries were prepared by immunoSEQ multiplex PCR; TCRdb keeps only in-frame clonotypes and omits some of them. The data hold around 4,900 clones, with around 66% observed a single time. The sequenced material came from CD8+ T cells sorted from blood. Subset denoted: total memory CD8 T cells (CD45RA-CCR7+/-) from blood or uninvolved lymph node. The source is a human donor with head and neck squamous cell carcinoma.

The chain links TRBV7-8 to TRBJ2-4; the D gene is possibly TRBD1 (5 bases). The ends were cut back, 5 bases at V and 0 bases at J, with 17 bases in the middle. The CDR3 contains 17 residues. The germline CDR1 and CDR2 sequences are SGHVS and FQNEAQ. In nucleotides, the CDR3 is TGTGCCAGCAGCCAGCCCACAGGTCTTAAAGCCAAAAACATTCAGTACTTC. Translation: CASSQPTGLKAKNIQYF.

This chain connects TRBV5-4 to TRBJ2-1, with D possibly matching TRBD1 (5 bases). The CDR3 is 16 amino acids. Germline CDR1 and CDR2: SGHNT and YYREEE (reference sequence). The V and J ends lost 0 bases and 9 bases respectively, with 19 bases between them. The DNA of the CDR3 is TGTGCCAGCAGCTTGGCCGTGGTATCTCAGGGCGGTGAGCAGTTCTTC. Translating gives CASSLAVVSQGGEQFF.

Written as DNA, the CDR3 is TGTGCCACCAGCAGATACAGGACCTATGGCTACACCTTC. Residues: CATSRYRTYGYTF. This chain uses TRBV15 with TRBJ1-2, with D possibly matching TRBD1 (5 bases). The CDR3 length is 13 residues. V lost 2 bases and J 4 bases, leaving 8 bases between the germline ends. The germline V gene encodes CDR1 LNHNV and CDR2 YYDKDF (reference sequence). Full variable domain (outside the CDR3, taken from reference TRBV15 and TRBJ1-2): DAMVIQNPRYQVTQFGKPVTLSCSQTLNHNVMYWYQQKSSQAPKLLFHYYDKDFNNEADTPDNFQSRRPNTSFCFLDIRSPGLGDTAMYLCATSRYRTYGYTFGSGTRLTVV.

This clone was seen a handful of times. The same CDR3 can be traced to other DNA sequences in this sample. The rearrangement links TRBV12-5 to TRBJ2-7; maybe TRBD1 (6 bases). The V gene lost 6 bases and the J gene lost 1 base, with 10 bases spanning the gap. The germline V gene encodes CDR1 LGHNT and CDR2 FRNRAP. The CDR3 extends over 13 amino acids. CDR3 coding DNA: TGTGCTAGTGGCTGGGACACTTCCTACGAGCAGTACTTC. Protein product: CASGWDTSYEQYF.

V is TRBV30 and J is TRBJ1-6; tentative D call: TRBD1 (5 bases). Germline V gene data show CDR1 as GTSNPN and CDR2 as SVGIG (reference sequence). CDR3 length: 13 amino acids. Trimming left V 3 bases short and J 10 bases short, with 13 bases between. CDR3 DNA sequence: TGTGCCTGGAGCCCTATGGGGGGATCACCCCTCCACTTT. It yields the protein CAWSPMGGSPLHF.

The J gene is TRBJ2-2, the V gene TRBV11-2; D might be TRBD1 (6 bases). The CDR3 is made up of 15 amino acids. V lost 0 bases and J 5 bases, leaving 10 bases between the germline ends. The germline V gene encodes CDR1 SGHAT and CDR2 FQNNGV. The CDR3 region has the DNA TGTGCCAGCAGCTTAGAGTGGCAGGGGACCGGGGAGCTGTTTTTT. It codes for CASSLEWQGTGELFF.

The CDR3 is CASSLSTGLEGYTF. For the CDR3, the DNA is TGTGCCAGCAGTTTATCGACAGGGCTAGAGGGCTACACCTTC. The chain carries TRBV27 and TRBJ1-2; 7 nucleotides match TRBD1. The CDR3 sequence is 14 residues long. The J segment lost 8 bases and the V segment lost 0 bases, leaving 6 bases of the junction unmatched. Germline V gene data show CDR1 as MNHEY and CDR2 as SMNVEV (reference sequence).

The chain couples TRBV11-2 to TRBJ2-1; weak D call: TRBD2 (6 bases). CDR1 is SGHAT and CDR2 is FQNNGV in the germline V gene. The length of the CDR3 is 18 residues. The ends were cut back, 5 bases at V and 0 bases at J, with 20 bases in the middle. CDR3 bases: TGTGCCAGCAGCCTTTTCCGCGGGGAGGCGAGCTCCTACAATGAGCAGTTCTTC. Translation gives CASSLFRGEASSYNEQFF.

This chain connects TRBV7-9 to TRBJ2-7; 8 bases line up with TRBD1. The V gene end was trimmed by 4 bases and the J gene end by 3 bases; junction bases not matched to a gene: 8. Germline CDR1 SEHNR, CDR2 FQNEAQ (reference sequence). The CDR3 runs to 15 residues. The CDR3 DNA reads as TGTGCCAGCAGCTCGAAGGGGACAGGCTTCTACGAGCAGTACTTC. It codes for CASSSKGTGFYEQYF.

The chain carries TRBV9 and TRBJ1-3; D not resolved. Trimming removed 2 bases at V and 2 bases at J, with 11 bases between. Germline CDR1 is SGDLS and CDR2 is YYNGEE. The CDR3 length is 15 residues. The CDR3 DNA follows: TGTGCCAGCAGCGTTTCGACACAACCTGGAAACACCATATATTTT. This codes for CASSVSTQPGNTIYF. The full variable domain, in which reference TRBV9 and TRBJ1-3 provide the parts outside the CDR3, is DSGVTQTPKHLITATGQRVTLRCSPRSGDLSVYWYQQSLDQGLQFLIQYYNGEERAKGNILERFSAQQFPDLHSELNLSSLELGDSALYFCASSVSTQPGNTIYFGEGSWLTVV.

This chain connects TRBV30 to TRBJ2-7; D is possibly TRBD1 (6 bases). Germline lookup yields CDR1 GTSNPN and CDR2 SVGIG (reference sequence). Trimming took off 5 bases at V and 7 bases at J, with 21 bases between the two ends. The CDR3 spans 14 residues. This chain's CDR3 is CAWSYLTGSWEQYF. The DNA of the CDR3 is TGTGCCTGGTCGTACCTAACAGGGTCTTGGGAGCAGTACTTC.

The chain joins TRBV19 to TRBJ1-5; 7 bases agree with TRBD1. J was trimmed by 0 bases and V by 4 bases; bases with no gene match: 3. The CDR3 extends over 15 amino acids. Per the germline V gene, CDR1 is LNHDA and CDR2 is SQIVND (reference sequence). The CDR3 coding sequence is TGTGCCAGTAGTACGGGACAGTTTAGCAATCAGCCCCAGCATTTT. This encodes CASSTGQFSNQPQHF.

The chain uses TRBV6-5 and TRBJ2-2, with 8 bases matching TRBD1. With V trimmed by 0 bases and J by 7 bases, 7 bases remained unmatched. CDR1 MNHEY and CDR2 SVGAGI come from the germline V gene. The CDR3 covers 16 residues. CDR3 sequence: CASSYSGQGRIGELFF. For the CDR3, the DNA is TGTGCCAGCAGTTACTCCGGACAGGGAAGGATCGGGGAGCTGTTTTTT.

This rearrangement joins TRBV10-3 to TRBJ2-1; 8 bases fit TRBD2. V shed 0 bases, J shed 6 bases, and the junction held 4 bases outside the gene matches. This CDR3 has 15 amino acids. Germline V gives CDR1 ENHRY, CDR2 SYGVKD. The CDR3 nucleotides are TGTGCCATCAGTGAGTCCCAGCGGGGGCTCAATGAGCAGTTCTTC. It is translated as CAISESQRGLNEQFF.

The V gene is TRBV16, the J gene TRBJ2-1, with 8 bases matching TRBD1. CDR1 KGHSY and CDR2 FQNENV come from the germline V gene. This CDR3 region has 15 residues. Trimming took 2 bases from V and 7 from J; bases not matched to a gene: 7. Written as DNA, the CDR3 is TGTGCCAGCAGCCAAGGGCAGGGGGCTTGGAATGAGCAGTTCTTC. Its translation: CASSQGQGAWNEQFF.

This sequence joins TRBV29-1 and TRBJ2-7, with D possibly TRBD2 on 6 matching bases. This CDR3 has 13 amino acids. V shed 2 bases and J shed 2 bases, with 10 bases lying between them. Germline CDR1 is SQVTM and CDR2 is ANQGSEA. CDR3 sequence reads: CSVELEGTYEQYF. The CDR3, as DNA: TGCAGCGTTGAATTGGAGGGGACCTACGAGCAGTACTTC.

This chain links TRBV4-3 with TRBJ2-3; no clear D. CDR1 LGHNA and CDR2 YSLEER come from the germline V gene. Trimming left V 1 base short and J 0 bases short, with 8 bases between. The CDR3 sequence is 15 residues long. The CDR3 DNA reads as TGCGCCAGCAGCCAAGTGCCGGAGAGCACAGATACGCAGTATTTT. Its protein is CASSQVPESTDTQYF.

By its share, this clone is medium-sized. CDR3 region: CASSESGTGYSPLHF. The CDR3, as DNA: TGTGCCAGCAGTGAGAGTGGGACAGGGTATTCACCCCTCCACTTT. The chain couples TRBV6-1 to TRBJ1-6; 9 bases fit TRBD1. This CDR3 spans 15 amino acids. Trimming at V came to 3 bases and at J to 8 bases, leaving 5 bases not matched to a gene. Germline lookup yields CDR1 MNHNS and CDR2 SASEGT.

The gene calls are TRBV4-1 and TRBJ2-1, with a weak D call TRBD2 (6 bases). Trimming shortened V by 3 bases and J by 3 bases, and 12 bases separated the two germline ends. Germline loops: CDR1 MGHRA, CDR2 YSYEKL. CDR3 length: 15 amino acids. The CDR3 protein is CASSQAGLNYNEQFF. CDR3 in DNA: TGCGCCAGCAGCCAGGCGGGACTGAACTACAATGAGCAGTTCTTC.

Only a few counts were recorded for this clone. The J gene is TRBJ1-3, the V gene TRBV5-5; 7 positions match TRBD1. This CDR3 region has 18 residues. CDR1 SGHKS and CDR2 YYEKEE come from the germline V gene (reference sequence). Trimming at V came to 0 bases and at J to 0 bases, leaving 9 bases not matched to a gene. CDR3 region: CASSLGVLQGLSGNTIYF. In DNA, the CDR3 is TGTGCCAGCAGCTTGGGGGTCCTACAGGGGCTCTCTGGAAACACCATATATTTT.

In its sample, this clone was seen a few times. This chain connects TRBV5-6 to TRBJ2-7; 9 bases align to TRBD1. Trimming at V came to 5 bases and at J to 3 bases, leaving 3 bases not matched to a gene. CDR3 length: 13 amino acids. Germline CDR1 reads SGHDT; CDR2 reads YYEEEE. CDR3 nucleotides: TGTGCCAGCAGGGCGGGACAGGGCTACGAGCAGTACTTC. Translating it yields CASRAGQGYEQYF.

This clone has just a few counts. The gene calls are TRBV27 and TRBJ1-1; D may be TRBD1 (5 bases). The CDR3 extends over 15 amino acids. Looked up from germline, CDR1 is MNHEY and CDR2 is SMNVEV (reference sequence). V lost 5 bases and J 6 bases, leaving 19 bases between the germline ends. CDR3 in DNA: TGTGCCAGCAGTCGAAGGGTGAGGTTGACAGCTGAAGCTTTCTTT. This sequence encodes CASSRRVRLTAEAFF.

This clone has more than one count but fewer than ten. V usage is TRBV6-1 and J usage is TRBJ1-1; a possible D gene is TRBD1 (5 bases). CDR1 and CDR2 (germline): MNHNS, SASEGT. V was trimmed by 5 bases and J by 4 bases, leaving 11 bases between them. The CDR3 length is 13 residues. The DNA for the CDR3 is TGTGCCAGCAGTCATTGGGGGGGCACTGAAGCTTTCTTT. It specifies CASSHWGGTEAFF.

In DNA, the CDR3 is TGTGCCTGGAGTGTAGCCCGGGAGCAGTACTTC. Translated: CAWSVAREQYF. The chain uses TRBV30 and TRBJ2-7; D remains ambiguous. Per germline, CDR1 GTSNPN and CDR2 SVGIG (reference sequence). The CDR3 loop spans 11 amino acids. V dropped 0 bases and J dropped 7 bases, with 7 bases sitting between them.

This chain joins TRBV19 and TRBJ2-1, with TRBD1 matching over 8 bases. CDR1 is LNHDA and CDR2 is SQIVND in the germline V gene (reference sequence). J lost 0 bases, V lost 4 bases, and 11 bases had no gene match. The CDR3 runs to 18 residues. As DNA, the CDR3 is TGTGCCAGTAGTAAAAAAAGCCGGGACAGGACCTCCTACAATGAGCAGTTCTTC. It translates to CASSKKSRDRTSYNEQFF.

This clone was seen just once. The chain carries TRBV5-6 and TRBJ2-7; 7 bases are shared with TRBD1. The junction had 3 bases not matched to a gene; V was cut back by 4 bases and J by 2 bases. The germline gives CDR1 SGHDT, CDR2 YYEEEE. This CDR3 spans 13 amino acids. In DNA form, the CDR3 reads TGTGCCAGCAGCCCCGGGACAGCCTACGAGCAGTACTTC. The encoded protein is CASSPGTAYEQYF.